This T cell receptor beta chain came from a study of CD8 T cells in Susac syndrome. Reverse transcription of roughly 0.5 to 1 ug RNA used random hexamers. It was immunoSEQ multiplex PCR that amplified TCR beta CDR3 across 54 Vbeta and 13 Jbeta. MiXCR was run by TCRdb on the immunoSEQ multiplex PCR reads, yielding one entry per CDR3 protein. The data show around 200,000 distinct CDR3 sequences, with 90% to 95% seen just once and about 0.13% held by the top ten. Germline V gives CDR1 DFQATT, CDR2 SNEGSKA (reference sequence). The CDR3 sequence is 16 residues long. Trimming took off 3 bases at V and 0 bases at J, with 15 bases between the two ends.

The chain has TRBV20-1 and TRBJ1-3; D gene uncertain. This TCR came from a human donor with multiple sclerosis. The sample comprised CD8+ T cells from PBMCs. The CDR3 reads CSASRPYPASGNTIYF. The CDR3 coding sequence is TGCAGTGCTAGTCGCCCTTATCCTGCCTCTGGAAACACCATATATTTT.